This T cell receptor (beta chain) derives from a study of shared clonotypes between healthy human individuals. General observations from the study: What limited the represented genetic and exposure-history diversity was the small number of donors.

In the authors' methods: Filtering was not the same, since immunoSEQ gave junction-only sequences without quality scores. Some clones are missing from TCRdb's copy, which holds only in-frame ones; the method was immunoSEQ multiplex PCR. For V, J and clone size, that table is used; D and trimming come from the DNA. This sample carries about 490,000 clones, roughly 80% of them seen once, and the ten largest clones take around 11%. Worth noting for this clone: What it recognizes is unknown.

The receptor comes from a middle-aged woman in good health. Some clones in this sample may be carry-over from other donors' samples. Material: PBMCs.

The CDR3 is CASSRGLAWRNEQFF. The DNA of the CDR3 is TGCGCCAGCAGCCGGGGACTAGCGTGGCGCAATGAGCAGTTCTTC. J is TRBJ2-1 and V is TRBV5-1, with TRBD2 matching over 10 bases. This CDR3 is built from 15 residues. Germline V lookup: CDR1 SGHRS, CDR2 YFSETQ. V lost 4 bases to trimming and J lost 6 bases; unmatched junction nucleotides: 7. The full variable domain, in which reference TRBV5-1 and TRBJ2-1 provide the parts outside the CDR3, is KAGVTQTPRYLIKTRGQQVTLSCSPISGHRSVSWYQQTPGQGLQFLFEYFSETQRNKGNFPGRFSGRQFSNSRSEMNVSTLELGDSALYLCASSRGLAWRNEQFFGPGTRLTVL.